This record concerns one T cell receptor beta chain sequence. After removal of 1 base from V and 8 bases from J, the junction contained 6 bases not matched to a gene. Germline lookup yields CDR1 SGHVS and CDR2 FQNEAQ. The CDR3 length is 16 residues. This entry belongs to a study of shared clonotypes between healthy human individuals. Study-wide context: Each donor's CD8 memory used one plate, CD8 naive two, each CD4 subset three.

Sorted subsets were amplified in replicate PCRs using 150 to 250 ng DNA, tens of thousands of T cell genomes. Per the study methods: ImmunoSEQ gave junction-only sequences without quality scores, so filtering differed. Method: immunoSEQ multiplex PCR; TCRdb's copy keeps in-frame clones and lacks some. D and trimming come from the DNA, and the V and J calls and clone size come from that table. The sample includes approximately 640,000 clones, less than 95% of them seen just once. This TCR was recovered from a man between 18 and 29 years old in good health. Some clones in this sample may be carry-over from other donors' samples. The specimen was memory CD8+ T cells from PBMCs. Subset indicated: CD45RO+ cells pooled with CCR7-negative TemRA cells. V and J are TRBV7-8 and TRBJ2-1, with 12 positions matching TRBD2. This CDR3 is CASSLDPSGREDEQFF. In DNA, the CDR3 is TGTGCCAGCAGCTTAGATCCTAGCGGGAGGGAGGATGAGCAGTTCTTC.